Presented here are 5 T cell receptor beta chains from one specimen sequenced in a study of human T cells and chemical hapten exposure. One entry per CDR3 protein results from TCRdb running MiXCR on the RACE reads. This table has roughly 120,000 distinct CDR3 sequences, approximately 15% appearing once. Time point: pre-sensitization, week 0. The treatment is: therapeutic diphenylcyclopropenone sensitization with weekly scalp DPC. The specimen was whole blood, collected in connection with sensitization to the hapten diphenylcyclopropenone (DPC). The receptors stem from a woman between 18 and 30 years old with alopecia areata. Some clones in this sample may be carry-over from other donors' samples.

This clonotype was seen a handful of times. J is TRBJ2-5 and V is TRBV7-9; the D is unclear. The CDR3 has 13 residues. Between the trimmed V and J ends, which lost 0 bases and 0 bases, there was a span of 2 bases. Per the germline V gene, CDR1 is SEHNR and CDR2 is FQNEAQ (reference sequence). Here the CDR3 DNA reads TGTGCCAGCAGCTTAGCAAACCAAGAGACCCAGTACTTC. Translation: CASSLANQETQYF. Together with reference TRBV7-9 and TRBJ2-5, the CDR3 gives the full variable domain: DTGVSQNPRHKITKRGQNVTFRCDPISEHNRLYWYRQTLGQGPEFLTYFQNEAQLEKSRLLSDRFSAERPKGSFSTLEIQRTEQGDSAMYLCASSLANQETQYFGPGTRLLVL.

The V and J genes are TRBV4-3 and TRBJ2-3; 8 bases are shared with TRBD2. Germline trimming cut 1 base from V and 0 bases from J; bases unmatched to any gene: 6. Per the germline V gene, CDR1 is LGHNA and CDR2 is YSLEER. CDR3 length: 17 residues. The CDR3 region is CASSQVVGGASTDTQYF. CDR3 in DNA: TGCGCCAGCAGCCAAGTGGTCGGGGGGGCGAGCACAGATACGCAGTATTTT.

The chain joins TRBV18 to TRBJ1-3; no reliable D call. Germline lookup yields CDR1 KGHSH and CDR2 LQKENI. The V gene lost 6 bases and the J gene lost 0 bases, with 18 bases spanning the gap. This CDR3 is built from 17 residues. In DNA, the CDR3 is TGTGCCAGCTCCCCTACCCTACATAGAGCCTCTGGAAACACCATATATTTT. It encodes CASSPTLHRASGNTIYF.

V is TRBV18 and J is TRBJ1-1, with a weak D call TRBD1 (5 bases). Trimming stripped 4 bases from V and 7 bases from J, with 16 bases between. Germline V lookup: CDR1 KGHSH, CDR2 LQKENI. The CDR3 is 14 residues long. This CDR3 reads CASSLDGGYLEAFF. CDR3 sequence (DNA): TGTGCCAGCTCACTGGACGGGGGGTACCTTGAAGCTTTCTTT. The complete variable domain, with remaining parts taken from reference TRBV18 and TRBJ1-1, reads NAGVMQNPRHLVRRRGQEARLRCSPMKGHSHVYWYRQLPEEGLKFMVYLQKENIIDESGMPKERFSAEFPKEGPSILRIQQVVRGDSAAYFCASSLDGGYLEAFFGQGTRLTVV.

In its sample, this clonotype was seen a few times. The chain has TRBV5-4 and TRBJ2-1, with 8 bases lining up with TRBD2. Germline CDR1 SGHNT, CDR2 YYREEE (reference sequence). The V and J ends lost 4 bases and 1 base, in that order; junction bases with no gene match: 10. The CDR3 is made up of 17 amino acids. CDR3 coding DNA: TGTGCCAGCAGCCGGGGGGGACTAGGCGGTTCCTACAATGAGCAGTTCTTC. It specifies CASSRGGLGGSYNEQFF.